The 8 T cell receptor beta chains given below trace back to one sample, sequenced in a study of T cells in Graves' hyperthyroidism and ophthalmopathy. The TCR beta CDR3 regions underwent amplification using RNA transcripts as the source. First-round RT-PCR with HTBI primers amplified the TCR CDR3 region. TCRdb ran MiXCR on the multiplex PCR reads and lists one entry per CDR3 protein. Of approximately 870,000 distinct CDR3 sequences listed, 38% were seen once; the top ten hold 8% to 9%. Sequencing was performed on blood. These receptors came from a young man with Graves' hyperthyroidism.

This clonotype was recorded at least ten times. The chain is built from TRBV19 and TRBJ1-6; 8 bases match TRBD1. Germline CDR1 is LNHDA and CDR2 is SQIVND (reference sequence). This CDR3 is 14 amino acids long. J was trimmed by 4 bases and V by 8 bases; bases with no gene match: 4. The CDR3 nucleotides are TGTGCCAGTCGCGGACAGGGATATAATTCACCCCTCCACTTT. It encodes CASRGQGYNSPLHF.

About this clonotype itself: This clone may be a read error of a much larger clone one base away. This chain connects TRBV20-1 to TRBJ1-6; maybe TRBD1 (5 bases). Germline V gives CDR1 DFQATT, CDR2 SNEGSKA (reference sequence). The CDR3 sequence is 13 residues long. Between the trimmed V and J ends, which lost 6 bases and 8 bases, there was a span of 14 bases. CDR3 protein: CSASGAVYSPLHF. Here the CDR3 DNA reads TGCAGTGCCTCCGGGGCAGTATATTCACCCCTCCACTTT.

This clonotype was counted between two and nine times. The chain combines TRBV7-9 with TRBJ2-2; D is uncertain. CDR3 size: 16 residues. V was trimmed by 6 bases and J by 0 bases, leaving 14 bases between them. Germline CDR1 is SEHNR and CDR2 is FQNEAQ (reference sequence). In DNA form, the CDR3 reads TGTGCCAGCAGTGACGGTCGGTATTCGAACACCGGGGAGCTGTTTTTT. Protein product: CASSDGRYSNTGELFF.

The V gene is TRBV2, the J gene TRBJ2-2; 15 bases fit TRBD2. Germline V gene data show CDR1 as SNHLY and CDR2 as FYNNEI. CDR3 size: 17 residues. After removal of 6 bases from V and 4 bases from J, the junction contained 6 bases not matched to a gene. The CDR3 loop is CASSGLAGGPGTGELFF. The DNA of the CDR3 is TGTGCCAGCAGCGGACTAGCGGGGGGGCCCGGCACCGGGGAGCTGTTTTTT.

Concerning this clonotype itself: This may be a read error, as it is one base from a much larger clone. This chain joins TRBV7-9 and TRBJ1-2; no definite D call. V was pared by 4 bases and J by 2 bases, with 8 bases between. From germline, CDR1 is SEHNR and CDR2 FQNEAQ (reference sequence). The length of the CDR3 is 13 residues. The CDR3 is CASSSTLNYGYTF. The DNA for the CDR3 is TGTGCCAGCAGCTCGACACTAAACTATGGCTACACCTTC.

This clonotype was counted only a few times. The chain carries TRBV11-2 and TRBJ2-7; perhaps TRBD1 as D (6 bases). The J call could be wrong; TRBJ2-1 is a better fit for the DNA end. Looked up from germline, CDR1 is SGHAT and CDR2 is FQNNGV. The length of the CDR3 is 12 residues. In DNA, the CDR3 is TGTGCCAGCAGCTTTCAGGGGAATGAGCAGTTCTTC. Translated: CASSFQGNEQFF.

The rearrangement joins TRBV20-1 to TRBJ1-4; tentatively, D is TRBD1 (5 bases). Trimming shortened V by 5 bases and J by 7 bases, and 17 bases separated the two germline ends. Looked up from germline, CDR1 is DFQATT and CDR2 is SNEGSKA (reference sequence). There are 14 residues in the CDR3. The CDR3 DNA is TGCAGTGCTGGGGGACTAGTGGGAGCTGAAAAACTGTTTTTT. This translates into CSAGGLVGAEKLFF.

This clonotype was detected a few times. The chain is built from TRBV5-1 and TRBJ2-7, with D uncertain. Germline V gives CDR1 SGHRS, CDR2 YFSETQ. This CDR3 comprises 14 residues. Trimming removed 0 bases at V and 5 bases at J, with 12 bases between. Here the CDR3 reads CASSLEPGSDEQYF. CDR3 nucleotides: TGCGCCAGCAGCTTGGAGCCAGGTTCCGACGAGCAGTACTTC.